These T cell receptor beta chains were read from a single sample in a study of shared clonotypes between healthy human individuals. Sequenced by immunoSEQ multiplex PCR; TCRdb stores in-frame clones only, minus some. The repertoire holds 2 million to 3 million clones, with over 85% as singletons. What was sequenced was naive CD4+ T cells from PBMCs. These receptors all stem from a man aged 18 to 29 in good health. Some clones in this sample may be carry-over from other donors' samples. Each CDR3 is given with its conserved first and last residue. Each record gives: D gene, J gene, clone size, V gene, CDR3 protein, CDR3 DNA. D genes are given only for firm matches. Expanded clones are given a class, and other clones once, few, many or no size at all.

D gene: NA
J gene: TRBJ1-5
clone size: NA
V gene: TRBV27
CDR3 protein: CASTPWGGGDQPQHF
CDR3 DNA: TGTGCCAGCACACCCTGGGGAGGGGGGGATCAGCCCCAGCATTTT

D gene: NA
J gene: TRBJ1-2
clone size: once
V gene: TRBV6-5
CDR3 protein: CASQRLSQGLYGYTF
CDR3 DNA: TGTGCCAGCCAGCGGTTGAGTCAGGGCCTCTATGGCTACACCTTC

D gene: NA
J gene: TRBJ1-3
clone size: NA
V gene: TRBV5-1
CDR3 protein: CASSLAGILGSGNTIYF
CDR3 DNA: TGCGCCAGCAGCTTAGCAGGGATTTTGGGGTCTGGAAACACCATATATTTT

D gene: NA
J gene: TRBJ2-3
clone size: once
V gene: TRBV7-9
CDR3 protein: CASSLMSDGADTQYF
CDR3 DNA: TGTGCCAGCAGCTTGATGTCCGACGGGGCAGATACGCAGTATTTT

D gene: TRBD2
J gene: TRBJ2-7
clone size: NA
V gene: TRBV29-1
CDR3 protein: CSAGLASYEQYF
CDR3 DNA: TGCAGCGCGGGACTAGCTTCCTACGAGCAGTACTTC

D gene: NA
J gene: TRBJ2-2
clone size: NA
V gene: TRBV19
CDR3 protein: CASSIVAGINTGELFF
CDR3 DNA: TGTGCCAGTAGTATCGTAGCCGGGATTAACACCGGGGAGCTGTTTTTT

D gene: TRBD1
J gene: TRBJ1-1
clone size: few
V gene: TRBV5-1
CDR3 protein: CASSPGQGPEAFF
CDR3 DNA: TGCGCCAGCAGCCCTGGACAGGGCCCTGAAGCTTTCTTT

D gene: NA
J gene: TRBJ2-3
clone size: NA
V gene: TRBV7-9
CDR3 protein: CASSLAGADTQYF
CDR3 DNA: TGTGCCAGCAGCTTAGCGGGGGCAGATACGCAGTATTTT

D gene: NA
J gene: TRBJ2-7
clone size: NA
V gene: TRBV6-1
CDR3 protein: CASSEISEQYF
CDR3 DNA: TGTGCCAGCAGTGAGATAAGCGAGCAGTACTTC

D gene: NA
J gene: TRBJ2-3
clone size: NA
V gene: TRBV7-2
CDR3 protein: CASSLMGSTDTQYF
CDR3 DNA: TGTGCCAGCAGCTTAATGGGCAGCACAGATACGCAGTATTTT

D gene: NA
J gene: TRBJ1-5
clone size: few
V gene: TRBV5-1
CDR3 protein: CASSLDGVGAQHF
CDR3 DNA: TGCGCCAGCAGCTTGGACGGGGTCGGGGCCCAGCATTTT

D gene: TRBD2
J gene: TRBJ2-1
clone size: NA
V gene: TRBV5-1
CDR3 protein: CATSTLAGGDNEQFF
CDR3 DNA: TGCGCCACTTCGACCTTAGCGGGAGGGGACAATGAGCAGTTCTTC

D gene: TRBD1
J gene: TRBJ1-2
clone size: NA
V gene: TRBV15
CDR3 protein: CATSIRQGARGYTF
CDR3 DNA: TGTGCCACCAGCATTAGACAGGGGGCGAGGGGCTACACCTTC

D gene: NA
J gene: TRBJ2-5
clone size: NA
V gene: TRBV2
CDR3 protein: CASRNLRGQDRYF
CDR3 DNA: TGTGCCAGCAGAAACCTGAGAGGGCAGGACCGGTACTTC

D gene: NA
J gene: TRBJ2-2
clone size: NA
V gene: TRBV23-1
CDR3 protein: CASSHPDTANTGELFF
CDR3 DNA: TGCGCCAGCAGTCACCCTGACACCGCGAACACCGGGGAGCTGTTTTTT

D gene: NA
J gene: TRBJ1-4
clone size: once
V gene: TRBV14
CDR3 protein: CASSQKGGSEKLFF
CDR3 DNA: TGTGCCAGCAGCCAAAAAGGGGGGAGTGAAAAACTGTTTTTT

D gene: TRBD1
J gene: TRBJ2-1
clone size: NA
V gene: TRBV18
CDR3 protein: CASSPDRGEAQFF
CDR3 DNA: TGTGCCAGCTCACCGGACAGGGGGGAGGCGCAGTTCTTC

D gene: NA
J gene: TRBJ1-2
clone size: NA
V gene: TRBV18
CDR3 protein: CASSPPPRAVYGYTF
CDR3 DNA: TGTGCCAGCTCACCCCCCCCGAGGGCGGTTTATGGCTACACCTTC